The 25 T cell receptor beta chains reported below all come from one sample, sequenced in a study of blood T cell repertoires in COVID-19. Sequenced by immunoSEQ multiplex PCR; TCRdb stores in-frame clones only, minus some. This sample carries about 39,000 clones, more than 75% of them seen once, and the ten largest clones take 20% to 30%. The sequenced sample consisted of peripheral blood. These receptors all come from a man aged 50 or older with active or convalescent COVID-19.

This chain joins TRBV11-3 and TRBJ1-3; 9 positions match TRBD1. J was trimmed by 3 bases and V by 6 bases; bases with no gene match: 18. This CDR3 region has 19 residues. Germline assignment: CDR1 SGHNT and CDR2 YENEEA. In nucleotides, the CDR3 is TGTGCCAGCAGAAACAGGGGGCAGGTTAAATCCCTCTTTGGAAACACCATATATTTT. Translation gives CASRNRGQVKSLFGNTIYF.

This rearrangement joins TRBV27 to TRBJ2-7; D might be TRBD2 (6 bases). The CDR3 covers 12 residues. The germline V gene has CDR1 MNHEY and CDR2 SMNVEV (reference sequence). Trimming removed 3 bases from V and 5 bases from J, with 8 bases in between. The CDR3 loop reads CASSLGGNEQYF. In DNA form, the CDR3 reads TGTGCCAGCAGTTTGGGGGGTAACGAGCAGTACTTC.

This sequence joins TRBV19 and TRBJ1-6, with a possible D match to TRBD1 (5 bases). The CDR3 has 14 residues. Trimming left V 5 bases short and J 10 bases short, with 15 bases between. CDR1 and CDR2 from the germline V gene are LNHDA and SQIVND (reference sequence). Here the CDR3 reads CASSPQGPTSPLHF. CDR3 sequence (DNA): TGTGCCAGTAGTCCCCAGGGTCCGACCTCACCCCTCCACTTT.

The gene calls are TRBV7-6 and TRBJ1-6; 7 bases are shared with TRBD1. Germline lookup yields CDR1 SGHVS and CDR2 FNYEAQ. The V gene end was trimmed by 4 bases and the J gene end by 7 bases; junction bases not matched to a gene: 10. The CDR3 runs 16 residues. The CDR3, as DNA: TGTGCCAGCAGCTCCCCGAGTGGCAGGGGGAATTCACCCCTCCACTTT. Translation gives CASSSPSGRGNSPLHF. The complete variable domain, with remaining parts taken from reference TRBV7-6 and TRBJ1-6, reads GAGVSQSPRYKVTKRGQDVALRCDPISGHVSLYWYRQALGQGPEFLTYFNYEAQQDKSGLPNDRFSAERPEGSISTLTIQRTEQRDSAMYRCASSSPSGRGNSPLHFGNGTRLTVT.

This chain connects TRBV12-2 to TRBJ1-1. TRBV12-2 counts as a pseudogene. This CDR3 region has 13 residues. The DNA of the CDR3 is TGTGCAAGTCGCTTGGGAGAGAACACTGAAGCTTTCTTT. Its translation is CASRLGENTEAFF.

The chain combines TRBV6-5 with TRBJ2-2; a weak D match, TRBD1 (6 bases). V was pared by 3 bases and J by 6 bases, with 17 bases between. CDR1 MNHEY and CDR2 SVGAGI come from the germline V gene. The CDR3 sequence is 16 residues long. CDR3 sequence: CASSYQHRVEAGELFF. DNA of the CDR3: TGTGCCAGCAGTTATCAACACAGGGTGGAAGCCGGGGAGCTGTTTTTT.

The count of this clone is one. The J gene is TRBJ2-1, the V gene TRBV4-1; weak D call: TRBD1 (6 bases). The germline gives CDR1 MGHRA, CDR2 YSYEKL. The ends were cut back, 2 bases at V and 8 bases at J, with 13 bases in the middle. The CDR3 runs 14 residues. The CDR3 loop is CASSQRQAADEQFF. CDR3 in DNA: TGCGCCAGCAGCCAAAGACAGGCGGCGGATGAGCAGTTCTTC.

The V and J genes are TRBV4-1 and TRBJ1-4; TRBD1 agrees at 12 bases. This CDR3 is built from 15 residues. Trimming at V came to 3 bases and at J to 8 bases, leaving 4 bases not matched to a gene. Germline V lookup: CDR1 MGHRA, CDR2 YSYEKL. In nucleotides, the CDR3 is TGCGCCAGCAGCCAGGGACAGGGGGCTTGGGAAAAACTGTTTTTT. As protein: CASSQGQGAWEKLFF.

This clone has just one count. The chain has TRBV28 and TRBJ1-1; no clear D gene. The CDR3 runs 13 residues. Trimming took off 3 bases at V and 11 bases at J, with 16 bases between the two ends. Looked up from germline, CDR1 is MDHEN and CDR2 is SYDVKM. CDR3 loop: CASSLRRIGRAFF. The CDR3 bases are TGTGCCAGCAGTTTGCGACGGATAGGCAGGGCTTTCTTT. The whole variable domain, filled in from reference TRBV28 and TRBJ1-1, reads DVKVTQSSRYLVKRTGEKVFLECVQDMDHENMFWYRQDPGLGLRLIYFSYDVKMKEKGDIPEGYSVSREKKERFSLILESASTNQTSMYLCASSLRRIGRAFFGQGTRLTVV.

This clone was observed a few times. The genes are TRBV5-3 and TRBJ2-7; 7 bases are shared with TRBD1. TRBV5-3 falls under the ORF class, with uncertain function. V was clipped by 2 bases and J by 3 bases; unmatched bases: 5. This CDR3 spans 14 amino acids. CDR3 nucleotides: TGTGCCAGAAGCTTCTCCGGGACAGACTACGAGCAGTACTTC. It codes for CARSFSGTDYEQYF.

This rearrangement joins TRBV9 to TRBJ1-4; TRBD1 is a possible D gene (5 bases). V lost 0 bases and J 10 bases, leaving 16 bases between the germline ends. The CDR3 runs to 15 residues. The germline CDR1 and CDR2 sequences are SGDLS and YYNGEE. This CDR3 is CASSVAETPRGKLFF. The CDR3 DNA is TGTGCCAGCAGCGTAGCCGAGACACCAAGGGGAAAACTGTTTTTT.

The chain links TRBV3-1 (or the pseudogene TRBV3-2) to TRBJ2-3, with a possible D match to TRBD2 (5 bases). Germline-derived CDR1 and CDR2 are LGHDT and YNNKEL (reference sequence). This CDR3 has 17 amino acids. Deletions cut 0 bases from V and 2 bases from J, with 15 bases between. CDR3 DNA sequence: TGTGCCAGCAGCCAAGATCGTGGCGGGCGGAACACAGATACGCAGTATTTT. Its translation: CASSQDRGGRNTDTQYF.

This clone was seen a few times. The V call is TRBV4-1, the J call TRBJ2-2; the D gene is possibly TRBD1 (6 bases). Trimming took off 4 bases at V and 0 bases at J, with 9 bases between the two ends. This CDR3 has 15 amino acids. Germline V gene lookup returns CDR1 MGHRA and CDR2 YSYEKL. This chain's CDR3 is CASSLDSTNTGELFF. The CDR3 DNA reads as TGCGCCAGCAGCCTGGACAGTACGAACACCGGGGAGCTGTTTTTT.

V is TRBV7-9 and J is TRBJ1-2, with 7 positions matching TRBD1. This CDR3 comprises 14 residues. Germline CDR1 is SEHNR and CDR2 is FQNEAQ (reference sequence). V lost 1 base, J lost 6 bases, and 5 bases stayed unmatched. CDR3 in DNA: TGTGCCAGCAGCTTAGGTTCCACAGGGGATGGCTACACCTTC. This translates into CASSLGSTGDGYTF. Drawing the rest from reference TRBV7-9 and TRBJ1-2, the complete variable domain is DTGVSQNPRHKITKRGQNVTFRCDPISEHNRLYWYRQTLGQGPEFLTYFQNEAQLEKSRLLSDRFSAERPKGSFSTLEIQRTEQGDSAMYLCASSLGSTGDGYTFGSGTRLTVV.

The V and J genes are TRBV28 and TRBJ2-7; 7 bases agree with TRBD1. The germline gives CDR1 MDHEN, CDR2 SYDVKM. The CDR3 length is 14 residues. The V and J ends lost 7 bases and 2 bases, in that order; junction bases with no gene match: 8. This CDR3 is CASNRDRVPYEQYF. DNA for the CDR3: TGTGCCAGCAACCGAGACAGGGTCCCCTACGAGCAGTACTTC. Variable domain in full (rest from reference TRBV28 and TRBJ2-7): DVKVTQSSRYLVKRTGEKVFLECVQDMDHENMFWYRQDPGLGLRLIYFSYDVKMKEKGDIPEGYSVSREKKERFSLILESASTNQTSMYLCASNRDRVPYEQYFGPGTRLTVT.

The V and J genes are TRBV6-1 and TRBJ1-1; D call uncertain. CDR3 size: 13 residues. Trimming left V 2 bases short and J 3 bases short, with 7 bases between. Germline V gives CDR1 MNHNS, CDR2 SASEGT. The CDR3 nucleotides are TGTGCCAGCAGTGAAAGTCGGTACACTGAAGCTTTCTTT. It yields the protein CASSESRYTEAFF.

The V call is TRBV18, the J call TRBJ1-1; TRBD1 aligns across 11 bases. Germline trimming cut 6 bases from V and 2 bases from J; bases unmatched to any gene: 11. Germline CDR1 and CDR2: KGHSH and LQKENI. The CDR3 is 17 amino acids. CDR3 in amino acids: CASSQGEDRGLNTEAFF. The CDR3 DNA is TGTGCCAGCTCCCAAGGAGAGGACAGGGGGCTTAACACTGAAGCTTTCTTT.

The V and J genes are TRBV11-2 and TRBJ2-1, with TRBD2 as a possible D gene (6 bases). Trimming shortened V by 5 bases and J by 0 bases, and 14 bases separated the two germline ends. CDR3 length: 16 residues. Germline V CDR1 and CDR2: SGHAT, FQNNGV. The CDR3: CASSPVRGSSYNEQFF. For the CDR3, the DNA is TGTGCCAGCAGCCCGGTTCGGGGGAGCTCCTACAATGAGCAGTTCTTC.

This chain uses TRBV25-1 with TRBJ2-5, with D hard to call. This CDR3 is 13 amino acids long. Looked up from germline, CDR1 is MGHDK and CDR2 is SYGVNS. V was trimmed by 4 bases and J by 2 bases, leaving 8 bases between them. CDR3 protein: CASSAEWQETQYF. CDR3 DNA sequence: TGTGCCAGCAGTGCTGAGTGGCAAGAGACCCAGTACTTC.

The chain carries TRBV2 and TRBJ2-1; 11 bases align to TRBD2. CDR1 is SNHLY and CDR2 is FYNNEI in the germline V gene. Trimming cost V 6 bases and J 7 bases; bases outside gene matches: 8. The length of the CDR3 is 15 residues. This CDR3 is CASRPGLAALNEQFF. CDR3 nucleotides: TGTGCCAGCAGACCGGGACTAGCGGCCCTTAATGAGCAGTTCTTC.

This CDR3 is CASSLGRNYEQYV. For the CDR3, the DNA is TGTGCCAGCAGCTTGGGGCGTAACTACGAGCAGTACGTC. This chain connects TRBV7-9 to TRBJ2-7, with a tentative D call TRBD1 (5 bases). CDR1 is SEHNR and CDR2 is FQNEAQ in the germline V gene (reference sequence). V lost 3 bases, J lost 3 bases, and 9 bases lay in between. This CDR3 contains 13 residues.

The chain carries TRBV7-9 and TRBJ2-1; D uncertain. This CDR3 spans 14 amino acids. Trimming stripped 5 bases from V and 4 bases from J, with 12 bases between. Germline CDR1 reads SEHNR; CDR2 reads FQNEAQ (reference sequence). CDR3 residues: CASSVTWAYNEQFF. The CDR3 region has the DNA TGTGCCAGCAGCGTCACCTGGGCTTACAATGAGCAGTTCTTC.

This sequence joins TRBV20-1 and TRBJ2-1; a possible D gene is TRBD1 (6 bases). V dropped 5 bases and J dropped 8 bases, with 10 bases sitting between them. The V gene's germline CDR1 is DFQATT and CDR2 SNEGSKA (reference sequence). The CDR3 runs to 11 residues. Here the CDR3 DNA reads TGCAGTGCTCCTAGGGGGTATGAGCAGTTCTTC. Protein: CSAPRGYEQFF.

CDR3 bases: TGTGCCAGCAGCCCTCCGGACAGGGACTACACCTTC. Translation gives CASSPPDRDYTF. This sequence joins TRBV28 and TRBJ1-2; 8 bases match TRBD1. This CDR3 has 12 residues. The ends lost 6 bases at V and 10 bases at J; junction bases unmatched: 7. Germline CDR1 MDHEN, CDR2 SYDVKM.

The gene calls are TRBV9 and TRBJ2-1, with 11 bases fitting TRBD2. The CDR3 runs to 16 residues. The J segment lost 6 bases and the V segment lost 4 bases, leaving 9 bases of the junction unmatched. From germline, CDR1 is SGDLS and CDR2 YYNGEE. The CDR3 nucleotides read TGTGCCAGCAGCCCCATATGGACTAGCGGGTCCAATGAGCAGTTCTTC. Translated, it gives CASSPIWTSGSNEQFF.